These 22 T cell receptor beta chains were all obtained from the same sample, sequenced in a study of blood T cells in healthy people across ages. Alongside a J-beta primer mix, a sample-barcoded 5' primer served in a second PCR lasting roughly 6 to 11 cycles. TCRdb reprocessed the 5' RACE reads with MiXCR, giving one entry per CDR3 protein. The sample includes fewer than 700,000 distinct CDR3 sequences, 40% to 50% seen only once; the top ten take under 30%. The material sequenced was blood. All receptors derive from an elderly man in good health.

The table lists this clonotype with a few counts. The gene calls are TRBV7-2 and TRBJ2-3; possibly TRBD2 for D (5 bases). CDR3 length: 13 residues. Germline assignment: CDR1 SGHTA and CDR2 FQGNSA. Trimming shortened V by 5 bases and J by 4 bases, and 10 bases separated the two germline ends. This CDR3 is CASSPSRPDTQYF. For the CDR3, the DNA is TGTGCCAGCAGCCCTAGCCGCCCAGATACGCAGTATTTT.

CDR3 coding DNA: TGCAGCGTTGTCGGGAGGACCTACAATGAGCAGTTCTTC. Protein product: CSVVGRTYNEQFF. The chain links TRBV29-1 to TRBJ2-1; 7 nucleotides match TRBD2. The CDR3 is 13 residues long. J lost 2 bases, V lost 4 bases, and 2 bases had no gene match. Per germline, CDR1 SQVTM and CDR2 ANQGSEA.

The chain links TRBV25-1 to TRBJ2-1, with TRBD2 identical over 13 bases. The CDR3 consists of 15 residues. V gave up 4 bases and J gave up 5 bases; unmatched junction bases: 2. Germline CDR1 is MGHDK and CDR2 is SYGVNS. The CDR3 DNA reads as TGTGCCAGCAGTGGGGGGACTAGCGGGGACAATGAGCAGTTCTTC. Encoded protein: CASSGGTSGDNEQFF.

This CDR3 is CASSCNRGRYNEQFF. The CDR3 DNA follows: TGTGCCAGCAGTTGCAACAGGGGTAGGTACAATGAGCAGTTCTTC. J is TRBJ2-1 and V is TRBV12-3 or TRBV12-4, with 7 positions matching TRBD1. Trimming cost V 4 bases and J 4 bases; bases outside gene matches: 7. The CDR3 consists of 15 residues.

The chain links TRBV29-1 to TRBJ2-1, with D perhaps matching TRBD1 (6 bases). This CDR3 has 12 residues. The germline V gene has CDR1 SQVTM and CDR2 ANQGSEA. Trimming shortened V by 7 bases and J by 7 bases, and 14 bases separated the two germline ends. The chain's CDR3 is CSGGGGWNEQFF. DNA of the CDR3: TGCAGCGGAGGGGGTGGTTGGAATGAGCAGTTCTTC.

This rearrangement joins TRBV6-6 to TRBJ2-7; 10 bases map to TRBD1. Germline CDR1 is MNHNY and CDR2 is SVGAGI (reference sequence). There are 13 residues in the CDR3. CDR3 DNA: TGTGCTAGCGAGGGACAGGGGTTTGGGGAGCAGTACTTC. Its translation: CASEGQGFGEQYF.

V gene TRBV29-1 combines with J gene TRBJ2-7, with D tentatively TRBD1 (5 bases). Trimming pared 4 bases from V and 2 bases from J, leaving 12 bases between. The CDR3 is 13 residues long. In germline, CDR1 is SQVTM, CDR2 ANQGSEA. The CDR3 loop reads CSVVRRAPYEQYF. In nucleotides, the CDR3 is TGCAGCGTTGTGCGCAGGGCCCCCTACGAGCAGTACTTC.

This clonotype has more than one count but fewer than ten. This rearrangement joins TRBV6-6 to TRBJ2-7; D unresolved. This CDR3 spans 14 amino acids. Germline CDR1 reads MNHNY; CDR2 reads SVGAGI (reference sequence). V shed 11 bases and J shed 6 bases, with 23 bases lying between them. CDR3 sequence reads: CASDTGPNSREQYF. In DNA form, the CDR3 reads TGTGCCTCCGATACGGGCCCTAACTCTCGCGAGCAGTACTTC.

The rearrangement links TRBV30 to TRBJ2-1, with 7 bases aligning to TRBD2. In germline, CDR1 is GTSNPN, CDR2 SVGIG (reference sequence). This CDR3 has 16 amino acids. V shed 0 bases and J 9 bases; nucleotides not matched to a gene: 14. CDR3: CAWSVSPSGIYGEQFF. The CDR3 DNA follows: TGTGCCTGGAGTGTTTCCCCCAGCGGGATATATGGTGAGCAGTTCTTC.

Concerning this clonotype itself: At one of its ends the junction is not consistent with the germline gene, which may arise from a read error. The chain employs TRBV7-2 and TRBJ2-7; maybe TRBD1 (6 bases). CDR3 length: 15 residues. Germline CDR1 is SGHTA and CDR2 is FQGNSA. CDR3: CAGSLGLGTPYEQYF. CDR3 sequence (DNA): TGTGCCGGCAGCTTAGGGTTAGGGACACCGTACGAGCAGTACTTC.

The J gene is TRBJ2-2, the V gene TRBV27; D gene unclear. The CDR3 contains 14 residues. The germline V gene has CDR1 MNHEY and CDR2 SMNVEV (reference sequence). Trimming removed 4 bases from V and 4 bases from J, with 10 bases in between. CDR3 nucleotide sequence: TGTGCCAGCAGTTCGACGGGTGGCACCGGGGAGCTGTTTTTT. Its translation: CASSSTGGTGELFF.

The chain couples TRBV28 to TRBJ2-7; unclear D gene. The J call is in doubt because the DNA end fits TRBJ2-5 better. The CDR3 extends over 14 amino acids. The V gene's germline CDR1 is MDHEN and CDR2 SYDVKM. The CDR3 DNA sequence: TGTGCCAGCAGTGTGGGTGAGATCGGGGAGACCCAGTACTTC. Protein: CASSVGEIGETQYF.

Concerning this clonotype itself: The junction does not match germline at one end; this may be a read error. The DNA of the CDR3 is TGCACCAGCAGCTTGCCCGGGACTAAAAACTACGAGCAGTACTTC. This translates into CTSSLPGTKNYEQYF. V gene TRBV5-1 combines with J gene TRBJ2-7; TRBD2 matches at 7 bases. The length of the CDR3 is 15 residues. CDR1 and CDR2 from the germline V gene are SGHRS and YFSETQ.

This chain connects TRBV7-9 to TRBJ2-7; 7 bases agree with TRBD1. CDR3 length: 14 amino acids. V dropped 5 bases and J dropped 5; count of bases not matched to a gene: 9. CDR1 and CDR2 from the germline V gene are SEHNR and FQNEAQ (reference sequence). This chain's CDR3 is CASSPQGPNNEQYF. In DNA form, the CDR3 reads TGTGCCAGCAGCCCACAGGGGCCGAATAACGAGCAGTACTTC.

The CDR3 is CASSLAPGQNEKLFF. DNA for the CDR3: TGTGCCAGCAGCTTAGCACCGGGACAGAATGAAAAACTGTTTTTT. The chain links TRBV11-1 to TRBJ1-4, with 7 nucleotides matching TRBD1. CDR1 is SGHAT, CDR2 FQDESV, per germline (reference sequence). With V trimmed by 0 bases and J by 5 bases, 3 bases remained unmatched. The CDR3 covers 15 residues.

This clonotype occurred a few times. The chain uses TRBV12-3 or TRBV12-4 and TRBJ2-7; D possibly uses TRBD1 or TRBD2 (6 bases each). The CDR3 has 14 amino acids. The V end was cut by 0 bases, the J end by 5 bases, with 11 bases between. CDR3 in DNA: TGTGCCAGCAGTTTAGCGGGGGGCTCGGACGAGCAGTACTTC. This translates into CASSLAGGSDEQYF.

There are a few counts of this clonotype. CDR3 sequence reads: CASSPRGQGFDEQFF. Here the CDR3 DNA reads TGTGCCAGCAGCCCCAGGGGACAGGGGTTCGATGAGCAGTTCTTC. The chain combines TRBV7-2 with TRBJ2-1, with 10 bases fitting TRBD1. This CDR3 contains 15 residues. The V and J ends lost 5 bases and 8 bases, in that order; junction bases with no gene match: 9. The germline V gene has CDR1 SGHTA and CDR2 FQGNSA.

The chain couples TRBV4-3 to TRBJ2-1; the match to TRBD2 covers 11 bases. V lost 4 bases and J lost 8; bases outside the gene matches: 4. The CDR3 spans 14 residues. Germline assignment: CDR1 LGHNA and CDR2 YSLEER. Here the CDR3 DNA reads TGCGCCAGCAGCCTAGCGGGAGGGTCGCATGAGCAGTTCTTC. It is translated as CASSLAGGSHEQFF.

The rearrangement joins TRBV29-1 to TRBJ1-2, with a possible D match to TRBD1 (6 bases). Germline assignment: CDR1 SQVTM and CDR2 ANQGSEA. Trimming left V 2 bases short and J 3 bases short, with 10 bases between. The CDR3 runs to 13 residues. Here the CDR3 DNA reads TGCAGCGTTGAAAAGGGGGATCACTATGGCTACACCTTC. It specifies CSVEKGDHYGYTF.

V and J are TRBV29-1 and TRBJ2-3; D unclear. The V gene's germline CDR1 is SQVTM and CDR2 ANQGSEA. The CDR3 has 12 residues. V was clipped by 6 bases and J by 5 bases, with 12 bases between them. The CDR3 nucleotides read TGCAGCGTCTCCTCTGGGCTAGATACGCAGTATTTT. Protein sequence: CSVSSGLDTQYF.

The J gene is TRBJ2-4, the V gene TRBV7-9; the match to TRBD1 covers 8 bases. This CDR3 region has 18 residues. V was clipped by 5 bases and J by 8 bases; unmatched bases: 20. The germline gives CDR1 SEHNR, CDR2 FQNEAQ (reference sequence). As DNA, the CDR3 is TGTGCCAGCAGCCCCAGCGCCTCGATCAGGGGGCGCACGGACATTCAGTACTTC. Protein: CASSPSASIRGRTDIQYF.

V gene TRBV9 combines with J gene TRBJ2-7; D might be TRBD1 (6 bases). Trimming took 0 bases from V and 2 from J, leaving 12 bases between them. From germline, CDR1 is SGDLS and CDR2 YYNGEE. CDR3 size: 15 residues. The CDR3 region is CASSVDPGHTYEQYF. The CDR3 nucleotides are TGTGCCAGCAGCGTAGACCCGGGACACACCTACGAGCAGTACTTC. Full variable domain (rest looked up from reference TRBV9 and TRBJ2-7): DSGVTQTPKHLITATGQRVTLRCSPRSGDLSVYWYQQSLDQGLQFLIQYYNGEERAKGNILERFSAQQFPDLHSELNLSSLELGDSALYFCASSVDPGHTYEQYFGPGTRLTVT.